These 14 T cell receptor beta chains originate from one sample sequenced in a study of response to subunit inactivated influenza vaccine. TCRdb independently ran MiXCR on the RT-PCR reads; one entry per CDR3 protein. The sample carries hundreds of thousands of distinct CDR3 sequences, around 11% recorded once. The same data also contributed to another study, on T cells expressing NK-cell markers. As that study records: Production of TCR beta cDNA relied on 5'RACE template switching with UMIs.

The specimen was PBMCs from blood, collected on the day of vaccination. The receptors come from a man aged 50-60 years who received an inactivated influenza vaccine.

This clonotype was seen a few times. The chain combines TRBV7-9 with TRBJ2-7, with D possibly matching TRBD1 (6 bases). V was trimmed by 1 base and J by 2 bases, leaving 18 bases between them. The CDR3 extends over 17 amino acids. Germline V CDR1 and CDR2: SEHNR, FQNEAQ (reference sequence). The CDR3 is CASSLGSLADRTYEQYF. In DNA form, the CDR3 reads TGTGCCAGCAGCTTAGGAAGTCTTGCGGACAGAACCTACGAGCAGTACTTC.

This clonotype came up many times. V usage is TRBV6-1 and J usage is TRBJ2-7; D uncertain. Germline loops: CDR1 MNHNS, CDR2 SASEGT. V was cut by 7 bases and J by 3 bases, with 10 bases left in between. The CDR3 totals 12 residues. DNA for the CDR3: TGTGCCAGCACCCCCTTTGGCTACGAGCAGTACTTC. Translated, it gives CASTPFGYEQYF.

This clonotype was observed at least ten times. V is TRBV20-1 and J is TRBJ1-5; unclear D gene. The CDR3 covers 14 residues. CDR1 and CDR2 from the germline V gene are DFQATT and SNEGSKA (reference sequence). Between the trimmed V and J ends, which lost 0 bases and 6 bases, there was a span of 12 bases. The DNA for the CDR3 is TGCAGTGCTAGAGAGGGCGCAGGAGGTCAGCCCCAGCATTTT. It encodes CSAREGAGGQPQHF.

This clonotype came up a few times. This chain joins TRBV29-1 and TRBJ2-6; D is perhaps TRBD1 (6 bases). The length of the CDR3 is 15 residues. Germline V gives CDR1 SQVTM, CDR2 ANQGSEA. V was shortened by 6 bases and J by 0 bases, with 12 bases between the two germline ends. DNA of the CDR3: TGCAGCGTCCCGGGACACCGCTCTGGGGCCAACGTCCTGACTTTC. Amino acid sequence: CSVPGHRSGANVLTF.

This chain joins TRBV3-1 and TRBJ2-1; D might be TRBD1 (7 bases). Trimming removed 4 bases from V and 2 bases from J, with 18 bases in between. The CDR3 spans 17 residues. Germline V gene sequence: CDR1 LGHDT, CDR2 YNNKEL (reference sequence). CDR3 sequence reads: CASSPQGGRQPYNEQFF. Here the CDR3 DNA reads TGTGCCAGCAGCCCCCAGGGGGGACGGCAACCCTACAATGAGCAGTTCTTC.

The rearrangement links TRBV12-3 or TRBV12-4 to TRBJ2-5, with D perhaps TRBD2 (6 bases). Trimming stripped 6 bases from V and 4 bases from J, with 18 bases between. CDR3 length equals 15 residues. The CDR3 reads CASSWEVAARETQYF. CDR3 sequence (DNA): TGTGCCAGCAGCTGGGAGGTAGCGGCTCGAGAGACCCAGTACTTC.

This clonotype appeared a few times. The gene calls are TRBV12-3 or TRBV12-4 and TRBJ2-1; D uncertain. With 3 bases removed from V and 8 bases from J, the gap between germline ends came to 11 bases. The CDR3 extends over 13 amino acids. This CDR3 is CASSFPPPYEQFF. CDR3 nucleotide sequence: TGTGCCAGCAGTTTTCCCCCTCCGTATGAGCAGTTCTTC.

In its sample, this clonotype was seen once. A single base separates this from a much larger clone, so it may be a read error. This chain connects TRBV7-9 to TRBJ2-7; D is perhaps TRBD1 (6 bases). The germline V gene encodes CDR1 SEHNR and CDR2 FQNEAQ (reference sequence). The CDR3 consists of 15 residues. CDR3 DNA sequence: TGTGCCAACAGCCCCGAAGAGGGACACCCCTACGAGCAGTACTTC. Translating it yields CANSPEEGHPYEQYF.

The chain uses TRBV25-1 and TRBJ2-1; possible D gene TRBD2, 6 bases. V dropped 9 bases and J dropped 4 bases, with 10 bases sitting between them. The germline gives CDR1 MGHDK, CDR2 SYGVNS. This CDR3 region has 12 residues. The CDR3 DNA reads TGTGCCAGTCGTAGCGGTTACAATGAGCAGTTCTTC. It is translated as CASRSGYNEQFF.

There are a few counts of this clonotype. This sequence joins TRBV10-3 and TRBJ1-1; 7 positions agree with TRBD1. The V gene end was trimmed by 3 bases and the J gene end by 5 bases; junction bases not matched to a gene: 6. The CDR3 consists of 14 residues. The germline V gene encodes CDR1 ENHRY and CDR2 SYGVKD. CDR3 nucleotides: TGTGCCATCAGTGACAGGGGGGGGAGGACTGAAGCTTTCTTT. As protein: CAISDRGGRTEAFF.

This clonotype was observed a few times. The chain is built from TRBV28 and TRBJ1-2; D is undetermined. The CDR3 has 15 amino acids. V was trimmed by 3 bases and J by 4 bases, leaving 15 bases between them. Germline V gives CDR1 MDHEN, CDR2 SYDVKM. CDR3 nucleotides: TGTGCCAGCAGTTTTTTCTTGGGAGTTACCTATGGCTACACCTTC. Its translation is CASSFFLGVTYGYTF.

This clonotype was observed at least ten times. The chain joins TRBV12-3 or TRBV12-4 to TRBJ1-5; D is perhaps TRBD1 (5 bases). V was shortened by 2 bases and J by 0 bases, with 8 bases between the two germline ends. The CDR3 totals 15 residues. The CDR3 DNA is TGTGCCAGCAGTTTACAGGGTCTTAGCAATCAGCCCCAGCATTTT. Encoded protein: CASSLQGLSNQPQHF.

This clonotype showed up just a few times. This chain joins TRBV6-2 or TRBV6-3 and TRBJ2-2, with D uncertain. With 4 bases removed from V and 0 bases from J, the gap between germline ends came to 3 bases. Germline-derived CDR1 and CDR2 are MNHEY and SVGEGT. The CDR3 runs 13 residues. CDR3 DNA: TGTGCCAGCAGTTGGACGAACACCGGGGAGCTGTTTTTT. Translating gives CASSWTNTGELFF.

This clonotype appeared a few times. The rearrangement uses TRBV7-8 and TRBJ2-3, with 7 bases identical to TRBD2. J gave up 3 bases and V 2 bases, and 8 bases lay outside the gene matches. The CDR3 covers 16 residues. Germline V gene lookup returns CDR1 SGHVS and CDR2 FQNEAQ. CDR3 sequence: CASSLWEGPITDTQYF. The CDR3 DNA sequence: TGTGCCAGCAGCTTATGGGAGGGGCCGATTACAGATACGCAGTATTTT.